These 5 T cell receptor beta chains originate from one sample sequenced in a study of blood T cell repertoires in COVID-19. The table came from immunoSEQ multiplex PCR; TCRdb's copy has only in-frame clones and leaves some out. The table includes under 250,000 clones, more than 75% detected once. Sequences were obtained from peripheral blood. These receptors were obtained from a man between 50 and 59 years old with COVID-19, enrolled during active disease.

V usage is TRBV27 and J usage is TRBJ2-1, with TRBD2 matching over 11 bases. The CDR3 contains 17 residues. Trimming took 5 bases from V and 4 from J; bases not matched to a gene: 10. The V gene's germline CDR1 is MNHEY and CDR2 SMNVEV (reference sequence). The CDR3 DNA sequence: TGTGCCAGCAGTCTCCACCGACTAGCGGGGTTGTACAATGAGCAGTTCTTC. It codes for CASSLHRLAGLYNEQFF.

The chain has TRBV7-8 and TRBJ1-1; 10 bases align to TRBD1. The ends lost 3 bases at V and 4 bases at J; junction bases unmatched: 8. The CDR3 spans 16 residues. CDR1 SGHVS and CDR2 FQNEAQ come from the germline V gene. The DNA of the CDR3 is TGTGCCAGCAGCTTTCGGGACAGGGGTTTTGGCACTGAAGCTTTCTTT. As protein: CASSFRDRGFGTEAFF. The complete variable domain, with remaining parts taken from reference TRBV7-8 and TRBJ1-1, reads GAGVSQSPRYKVAKRGQDVALRCDPISGHVSLFWYQQALGQGPEFLTYFQNEAQLDKSGLPSDRFFAERPEGSVSTLKIQRTQQEDSAVYLCASSFRDRGFGTEAFFGQGTRLTVV.

The V call is TRBV5-1, the J call TRBJ2-3; 11 bases are shared with TRBD1. Germline V gene sequence: CDR1 SGHRS, CDR2 YFSETQ. This CDR3 is 17 amino acids long. V was pared by 4 bases and J by 6 bases, with 13 bases of the junction left unmatched. This CDR3 reads CASSVEGQGAAVDTQYF. DNA for the CDR3: TGCGCCAGCAGCGTAGAAGGACAGGGGGCGGCGGTGGATACGCAGTATTTT.

The gene calls are TRBV10-3 and TRBJ2-1; 9 nucleotides align to TRBD2. CDR3 length: 16 amino acids. Trimming at V came to 2 bases and at J to 4 bases, leaving 6 bases not matched to a gene. Germline values: CDR1 ENHRY, CDR2 SYGVKD. The CDR3 protein is CAISEPSSGKYNEQFF. CDR3 in DNA: TGTGCCATCAGTGAGCCCTCTAGCGGGAAATACAATGAGCAGTTCTTC.

With regard to this clone: In the same sample, other DNA sequences code for this CDR3. The chain uses TRBV3-1 (or the pseudogene TRBV3-2) and TRBJ2-7; 11 bases line up with TRBD2. Germline CDR1 LGHDT, CDR2 YNNKEL (reference sequence). The CDR3 is 15 amino acids. V was pared by 4 bases and J by 2 bases, with 4 bases of the junction left unmatched. In nucleotides, the CDR3 is TGTGCCAGCAGCCTCCGGACTAGCGGGCCCTACGAGCAGTACTTC. The encoded protein is CASSLRTSGPYEQYF.